A selection of T cell receptor beta chains follows, all from one sample in a study of cytomegalovirus exposure and HLA in healthy donors. Some clones are missing from TCRdb's copy, which holds only in-frame ones; the method was immunoSEQ multiplex PCR. The sample contains about 170,000 clones, roughly four fifths of which appear only once. Sequenced input: PBMCs. All receptors come from a female donor in good health and CMV-seronegative. Each CDR3 is given with its conserved first and last residue. Each record gives: CDR3 DNA, CDR3 protein, clone size, D gene, J gene, V gene. The D gene is left open where the match is weak. A clone size is listed for some rows: how often the clone was seen (once, few, many), or a class if it is expanded.

cdr3_nt: TGTGCCAGCAGCTTAAATTCGGGGGGCCACCCCAGCACAGATACGCAGTATTTT; cdr3_aa: CASSLNSGGHPSTDTQYF; clone_size: NA; d_call: NA; j_call: TRBJ2-3; v_call: TRBV7-8
cdr3_nt: TGTGCCAGTGGGGGCGAGCGACAGCCCCAGCATTTT; cdr3_aa: CASGGERQPQHF; clone_size: once; d_call: NA; j_call: TRBJ1-5; v_call: TRBV9
cdr3_nt: TGTGCCAGCAGCTTCGAGGTTCGGGAGACCCAGTACTTC; cdr3_aa: CASSFEVRETQYF; clone_size: NA; d_call: NA; j_call: TRBJ2-5; v_call: TRBV7-2
cdr3_nt: TGTGCCAGCAGCCCTCAGCCCAAGGACAGGAACAGTCAGTACTTC; cdr3_aa: CASSPQPKDRNSQYF; clone_size: once; d_call: TRBD1; j_call: TRBJ2-4; v_call: TRBV9
cdr3_nt: TGTGCCAGCAGCGCCCAGGGAAGGAACACTGAAGCTTTCTTT; cdr3_aa: CASSAQGRNTEAFF; clone_size: few; d_call: NA; j_call: TRBJ1-1; v_call: TRBV5-6
cdr3_nt: TGTGCCGGCAGTTACCCGGACAGGGGCCATGAGCAGTTCTTC; cdr3_aa: CAGSYPDRGHEQFF; clone_size: NA; d_call: TRBD1; j_call: TRBJ2-1; v_call: TRBV6-6
cdr3_nt: TGCGCCAGCAGCCAAGATCGCGTCCTAGCGGGGGCTCCTCGGGTCGGGGAGCTGTTTTTT; cdr3_aa: CASSQDRVLAGAPRVGELFF; clone_size: once; d_call: TRBD2; j_call: TRBJ2-2; v_call: TRBV4-3
cdr3_nt: TGTGCCAGCAGCTCGCGGGGACTAGCGGGAAGGGATACGCAGTATTTT; cdr3_aa: CASSSRGLAGRDTQYF; clone_size: NA; d_call: TRBD2; j_call: TRBJ2-3; v_call: TRBV13
cdr3_nt: TGTGCTAGTGGTTCCACCGGGAGCGGGAGTAGAAATGAGCAGTTCTTC; cdr3_aa: CASGSTGSGSRNEQFF; clone_size: NA; d_call: TRBD2; j_call: TRBJ2-1; v_call: TRBV12-5
cdr3_nt: TGCGCCAGCAGCCAAGCTCCAGGAAGCTACGAGCAGTACTTC; cdr3_aa: CASSQAPGSYEQYF; clone_size: NA; d_call: NA; j_call: TRBJ2-7; v_call: TRBV4-3
cdr3_nt: TGTGCCAGCAGCTTAGGATCCGGCGGGATGAGCACAGATACGCAGTATTTT; cdr3_aa: CASSLGSGGMSTDTQYF; clone_size: NA; d_call: NA; j_call: TRBJ2-3; v_call: TRBV7-2
cdr3_nt: TGCAGCGTTGGGACAGGGGGTCCTTATGGCTACACCTTC; cdr3_aa: CSVGTGGPYGYTF; clone_size: few; d_call: TRBD1; j_call: TRBJ1-2; v_call: TRBV29-1
cdr3_nt: TGTGCCAGCACTCATCTTAGTCGGGGGATCCTGATGAACACTGAAGCTTTCTTT; cdr3_aa: CASTHLSRGILMNTEAFF; clone_size: NA; d_call: NA; j_call: TRBJ1-1; v_call: TRBV19
cdr3_nt: TGTGCCAGCATGGGCAGCTCCTACAATGAGCAGTTCTTC; cdr3_aa: CASMGSSYNEQFF; clone_size: NA; d_call: NA; j_call: TRBJ2-1; v_call: TRBV2
cdr3_nt: TGCGCCAGCAGCTTGGCCGGGGGGGTCGGCGGAAACACCATATATTTT; cdr3_aa: CASSLAGGVGGNTIYF; clone_size: NA; d_call: NA; j_call: TRBJ1-3; v_call: TRBV5-1
cdr3_nt: TGTGCCACCATCCTAAGGCGGACAGGGAAGGAAGAAAAACTGTTTTTT; cdr3_aa: CATILRRTGKEEKLFF; clone_size: NA; d_call: NA; j_call: TRBJ1-4; v_call: TRBV21-1
cdr3_nt: TGTGCCAGCTCACCACTCGGAGGGGGGGCGAACACCGGGGAGCTGTTTTTT; cdr3_aa: CASSPLGGGANTGELFF; clone_size: few; d_call: NA; j_call: TRBJ2-2; v_call: TRBV18
cdr3_nt: TGCGCCAGCAGGACCGGGGGGGAAGCGGGGGAAAAACTGTTTTTT; cdr3_aa: CASRTGGEAGEKLFF; clone_size: NA; d_call: NA; j_call: TRBJ1-4; v_call: TRBV5-1
cdr3_nt: TGTGCCAGTAGTATTGTAGAATCTGGAAACACCATATATTTT; cdr3_aa: CASSIVESGNTIYF; clone_size: NA; d_call: NA; j_call: TRBJ1-3; v_call: TRBV19
cdr3_nt: TGTGCCAGCAGCTTAGGGGCGGGAGCTTCCTACGAGCAGTACTTC; cdr3_aa: CASSLGAGASYEQYF; clone_size: NA; d_call: TRBD2; j_call: TRBJ2-7; v_call: TRBV7-2
cdr3_nt: TGCGCCAGCAGCCAGGGGGACAGGGCAAACACCATATATTTT; cdr3_aa: CASSQGDRANTIYF; clone_size: NA; d_call: TRBD1; j_call: TRBJ1-3; v_call: TRBV4-3
cdr3_nt: TGTGCCAGCAGCTCCCGGGACAGGGATACCCCGGCCAAAAACATTCAGTACTTC; cdr3_aa: CASSSRDRDTPAKNIQYF; clone_size: NA; d_call: TRBD1; j_call: TRBJ2-4; v_call: TRBV7-9
cdr3_nt: TGCGCCAGCAGCCTACAACCCCCGGGAGAAGAAGGGACCCAGTACTTC; cdr3_aa: CASSLQPPGEEGTQYF; clone_size: few; d_call: NA; j_call: TRBJ2-5; v_call: TRBV4-3
cdr3_nt: TGCAGCGTTATATTACAGGGCTACGGAGATACGCAGTATTTT; cdr3_aa: CSVILQGYGDTQYF; clone_size: NA; d_call: NA; j_call: TRBJ2-3; v_call: TRBV29-1
cdr3_nt: TGTGCCAAAAGGAGGGTGCATCTCCCTGTAGCTAACTATGGCTACACCTTC; cdr3_aa: CAKRRVHLPVANYGYTF; clone_size: NA; d_call: NA; j_call: TRBJ1-2; v_call: TRBV25-1
cdr3_nt: TGTGCCAGCAGCGTCAGACCCTCCGGGACTGAAGCTTTCTTT; cdr3_aa: CASSVRPSGTEAFF; clone_size: NA; d_call: NA; j_call: TRBJ1-1; v_call: TRBV9
cdr3_nt: TGTGCCTGGAGTGTGGGAGGGATGGTCGTCACTGAAGCTTTCTTT; cdr3_aa: CAWSVGGMVVTEAFF; clone_size: NA; d_call: NA; j_call: TRBJ1-1; v_call: TRBV30
cdr3_nt: TGCAGCGTGCGACGGACAGGGGGCGGCACAGATACGCAGTATTTT; cdr3_aa: CSVRRTGGGTDTQYF; clone_size: few; d_call: TRBD1; j_call: TRBJ2-3; v_call: TRBV29-1
cdr3_nt: TGTGCCAGCAGCTTGGGAGGAGTACTCTATGAGCAGTACTTC; cdr3_aa: CASSLGGVLYEQYF; clone_size: NA; d_call: NA; j_call: TRBJ2-7; v_call: TRBV5-6
cdr3_nt: TGTGCCAGCAGTGCTCGGGACAGGGGCGGGGAGCAGTACTTC; cdr3_aa: CASSARDRGGEQYF; clone_size: NA; d_call: TRBD1; j_call: TRBJ2-7; v_call: TRBV25-1
cdr3_nt: TGTGCCAGCAGTGGACCAGACAGGGGTTCTGACACCATATATTTT; cdr3_aa: CASSGPDRGSDTIYF; clone_size: NA; d_call: TRBD1; j_call: TRBJ1-3; v_call: TRBV28
cdr3_nt: TGTGCCAGTAGCTGGATACTGACAGGGGGCACTGAAGCTTTCTTT; cdr3_aa: CASSWILTGGTEAFF; clone_size: NA; d_call: TRBD1; j_call: TRBJ1-1; v_call: TRBV19
cdr3_nt: TGTGCCAGCCACTTAGGGACAGGTTGGACTGAAGCTTTCTTT; cdr3_aa: CASHLGTGWTEAFF; clone_size: NA; d_call: TRBD1; j_call: TRBJ1-1; v_call: TRBV7-2
cdr3_nt: TGTGCCAGCAGCTTTAGGAGGGGGGGCGCACGTGAAAAACTGTTTTTT; cdr3_aa: CASSFRRGGAREKLFF; clone_size: NA; d_call: NA; j_call: TRBJ1-4; v_call: TRBV11-3
cdr3_nt: TGTGCCAGCAGCTTAGACCCTGCGGGGGGCGTAGATACGCAGTATTTT; cdr3_aa: CASSLDPAGGVDTQYF; clone_size: NA; d_call: TRBD2; j_call: TRBJ2-3; v_call: TRBV7-3
cdr3_nt: TGTGCCAGCAGCTCGATAGCGGGAGCGGGCACCGGGGAGCTGTTTTTT; cdr3_aa: CASSSIAGAGTGELFF; clone_size: NA; d_call: TRBD2; j_call: TRBJ2-2; v_call: TRBV7-3
cdr3_nt: TGTGCCAGTAGGGGGACAGGCGTCAACTATGGCTACACCTTC; cdr3_aa: CASRGTGVNYGYTF; clone_size: once; d_call: TRBD1; j_call: TRBJ1-2; v_call: TRBV19
cdr3_nt: TGTGCCAGCAGCTTAGGACAGGGGAGCACTGAAGCTTTCTTT; cdr3_aa: CASSLGQGSTEAFF; clone_size: NA; d_call: TRBD1; j_call: TRBJ1-1; v_call: TRBV7-2
cdr3_nt: TGTGCCAGCAGCCTTACCGGGAACACAAACACTGAAGCTTTCTTT; cdr3_aa: CASSLTGNTNTEAFF; clone_size: few; d_call: NA; j_call: TRBJ1-1; v_call: TRBV4-2
cdr3_nt: TGTGCCAGCAGCAAGGGGAGGGTGGGCACAGATACGCAGTATTTT; cdr3_aa: CASSKGRVGTDTQYF; clone_size: once; d_call: NA; j_call: TRBJ2-3; v_call: TRBV21-1
cdr3_nt: TGTGCCAGCCTTGATCTCCGGGGGGCGAACGGTGAGACCCAGTACTTC; cdr3_aa: CASLDLRGANGETQYF; clone_size: NA; d_call: NA; j_call: TRBJ2-5; v_call: TRBV5-6